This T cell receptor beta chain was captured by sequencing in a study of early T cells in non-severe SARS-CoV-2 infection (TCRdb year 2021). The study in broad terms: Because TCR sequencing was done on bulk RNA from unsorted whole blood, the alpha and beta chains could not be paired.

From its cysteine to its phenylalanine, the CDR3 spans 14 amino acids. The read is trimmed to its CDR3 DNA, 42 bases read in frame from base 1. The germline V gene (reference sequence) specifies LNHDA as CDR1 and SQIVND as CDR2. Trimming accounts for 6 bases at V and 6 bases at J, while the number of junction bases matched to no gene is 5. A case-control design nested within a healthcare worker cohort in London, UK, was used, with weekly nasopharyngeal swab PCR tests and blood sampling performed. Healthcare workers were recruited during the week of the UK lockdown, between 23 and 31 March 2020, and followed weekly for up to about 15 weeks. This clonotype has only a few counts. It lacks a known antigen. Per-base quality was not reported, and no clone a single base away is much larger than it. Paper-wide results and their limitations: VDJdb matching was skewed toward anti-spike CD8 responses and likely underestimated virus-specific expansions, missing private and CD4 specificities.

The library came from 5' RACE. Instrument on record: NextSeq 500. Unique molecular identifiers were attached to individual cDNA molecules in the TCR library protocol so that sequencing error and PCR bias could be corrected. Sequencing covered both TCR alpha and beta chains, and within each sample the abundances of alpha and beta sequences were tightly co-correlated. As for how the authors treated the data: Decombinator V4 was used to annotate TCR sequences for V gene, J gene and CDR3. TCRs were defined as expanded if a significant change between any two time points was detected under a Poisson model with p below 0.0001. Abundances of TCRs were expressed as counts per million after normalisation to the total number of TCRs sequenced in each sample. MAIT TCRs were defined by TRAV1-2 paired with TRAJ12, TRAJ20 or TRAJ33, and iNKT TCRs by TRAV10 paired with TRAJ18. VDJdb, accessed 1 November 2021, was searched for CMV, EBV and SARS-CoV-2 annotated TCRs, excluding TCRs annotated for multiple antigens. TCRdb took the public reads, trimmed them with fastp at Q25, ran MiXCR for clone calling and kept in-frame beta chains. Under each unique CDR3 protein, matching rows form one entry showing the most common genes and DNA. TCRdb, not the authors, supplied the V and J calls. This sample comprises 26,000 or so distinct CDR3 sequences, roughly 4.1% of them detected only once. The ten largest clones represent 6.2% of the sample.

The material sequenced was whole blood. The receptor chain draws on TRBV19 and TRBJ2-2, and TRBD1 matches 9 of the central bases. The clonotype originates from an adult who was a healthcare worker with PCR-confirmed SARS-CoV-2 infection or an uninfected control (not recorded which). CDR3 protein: CASRPTGGPGELFF. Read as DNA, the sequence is TGTGCCAGTAGGCCTACAGGGGGCCCCGGGGAGCTGTTTTTT.